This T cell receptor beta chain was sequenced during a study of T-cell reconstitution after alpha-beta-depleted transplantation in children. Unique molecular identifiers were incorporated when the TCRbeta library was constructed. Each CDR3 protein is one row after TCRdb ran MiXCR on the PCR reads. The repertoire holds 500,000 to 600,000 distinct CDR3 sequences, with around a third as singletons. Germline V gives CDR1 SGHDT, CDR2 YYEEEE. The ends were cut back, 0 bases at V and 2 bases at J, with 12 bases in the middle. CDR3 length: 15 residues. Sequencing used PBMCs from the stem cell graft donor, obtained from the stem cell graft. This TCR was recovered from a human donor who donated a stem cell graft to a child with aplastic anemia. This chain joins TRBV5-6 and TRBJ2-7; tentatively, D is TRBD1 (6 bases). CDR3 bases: TGTGCCAGCAGCTTGGCGTCAGGGGAACCCTACGAGCAGTACTTC. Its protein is CASSLASGEPYEQYF.